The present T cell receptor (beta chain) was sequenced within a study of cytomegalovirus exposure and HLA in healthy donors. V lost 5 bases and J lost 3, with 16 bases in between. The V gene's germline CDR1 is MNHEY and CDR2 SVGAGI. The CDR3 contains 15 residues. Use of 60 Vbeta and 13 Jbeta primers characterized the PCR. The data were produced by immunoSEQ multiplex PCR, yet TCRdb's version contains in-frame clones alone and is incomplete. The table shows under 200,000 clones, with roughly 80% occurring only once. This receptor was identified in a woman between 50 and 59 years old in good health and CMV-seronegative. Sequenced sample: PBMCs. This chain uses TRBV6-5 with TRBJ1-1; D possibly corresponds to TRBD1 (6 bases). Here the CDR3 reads CASSGDWGPDTEAFF. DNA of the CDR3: TGTGCCAGCAGTGGGGATTGGGGGCCGGACACTGAAGCTTTCTTT.